These T cell receptor beta chains were read from a single sample in a study of T cell responses to AZD1222 COVID-19 vaccine. Measured with immunoSEQ multiplex PCR; TCRdb has only the in-frame clones, and not every one. The sample records approximately 110,000 clones, roughly 87% being singletons. The material was peripheral blood, obtained 28 days after the second AZD1222 dose. Receptors originate from an adult who received the AZD1222 COVID-19 vaccine. CDR3s include the opening cysteine and the closing phenylalanine or tryptophan. The D gene is left open where the match is weak. Size tells how often a clone was seen (once, few, many) or the class of an expanded clone, and some rows leave it out.

v_call,d_call,j_call,clone_size,cdr3_nt,cdr3_aa
TRBV19,.,TRBJ1-1,.,TGTGCCAGTAGCCCAGGATATTCACCTAACACTGAAGCTTTCTTT,CASSPGYSPNTEAFF
TRBV6-2/TRBV6-3,.,TRBJ2-5,.,TGTGCCAGCAGTTACACAGGGGTACTAACTAGCGGCCTTGCCCCGTACTTC,CASSYTGVLTSGLAPYF
TRBV9,.,TRBJ2-1,few,TGTGCCAGCAGCGTATTACAGGGGACTACCTACAATGAGCAGTTCTTC,CASSVLQGTTYNEQFF
TRBV18,.,TRBJ2-1,.,TGTGCCAGCTCACCAGCGGAGACCTACAATGAGCAGTTCTTC,CASSPAETYNEQFF
TRBV7-2,TRBD2,TRBJ2-7,.,TGTGCCAGCAGCTTAGCAGCGGGAGAAATTTACGAGCAGTACTTC,CASSLAAGEIYEQYF
TRBV4-1,.,TRBJ1-1,.,TGCGCCAGCAGCACAGAACTGAACACTGAAGCTTTCTTT,CASSTELNTEAFF
TRBV4-1,.,TRBJ2-5,.,TGCGCCAGCAGCCAAGCCAGGGTGGAGACCCAGTACTTC,CASSQARVETQYF
TRBV24-1,TRBD2,TRBJ2-1,.,TGTGCCACCGGGGAGGGCTCCTACAATGAGCAGTTCTTC,CATGEGSYNEQFF
TRBV6-1,.,TRBJ1-2,.,TGTGCCAGCAGTGAAAGAACCCCCATGACTAAGGCTGGTGGCTACACCTTC,CASSERTPMTKAGGYTF
TRBV28,.,TRBJ1-5,.,TGTGCCAGCAGTTTGTCCACAGCAAATCAGCCCCAGCATTTT,CASSLSTANQPQHF
TRBV29-1,TRBD2,TRBJ2-2,.,TGCAGCGTGCCCGGGACAGGACTAGCGGGAGGCACCGGGGAGCTGTTTTTT,CSVPGTGLAGGTGELFF
TRBV21-1,.,TRBJ1-5,.,TGTGCCAGCAGCAAACAGTGTCTTAACGATCAGCCCCAGCATTTT,CASSKQCLNDQPQHF
TRBV18,.,TRBJ2-3,.,TGTGCCAGCTCACCCAGAGGTAGCACAGATACGCAGTATTTT,CASSPRGSTDTQYF
TRBV3-1/TRBV3-2,TRBD2,TRBJ2-6,.,TGTGCCAGCAGCCATCCCGGGACTAGCGGGTTTTTCTCTGGGGCCAACGTCCTGACTTTC,CASSHPGTSGFFSGANVLTF
TRBV4-1,.,TRBJ2-1,.,TGCGCCAGCAGCCAAGAAGGTCGGACATCCAATGAGCAGTTCTTC,CASSQEGRTSNEQFF
TRBV30,TRBD2,TRBJ2-3,.,TGTGCCTGGAGTGCCGGGGGACTAGCAGTAACAGATACGCAGTATTTT,CAWSAGGLAVTDTQYF
TRBV28,.,TRBJ1-2,.,TGTGCCAGCACTCAGATATCTAGGGGCTACACCTTC,CASTQISRGYTF
TRBV7-9,.,TRBJ2-7,.,TGTGCCAGCAGCTTGTCAGGGGTAGCCTACGAGCAGTACTTC,CASSLSGVAYEQYF
TRBV7-9,.,TRBJ1-2,.,TGTGCCAGCAGCTTACTCCAGGCTAACTATGGCTACACCTTC,CASSLLQANYGYTF
TRBV5-1,TRBD1,TRBJ1-3,.,TGCGCCAGCAGCACCGGGACAGGGAACTCTGGAAACACCATATATTTT,CASSTGTGNSGNTIYF
TRBV29-1,TRBD1,TRBJ2-1,.,TGCAGCGTTCGCCTATATGCGACAGGGGCTTCTGAGCAGTTCTTC,CSVRLYATGASEQFF
TRBV29-1,TRBD1,TRBJ1-6,.,TGCAGCGTTGCGGACAGGGGGCAGAGGCCCCTCCACTTT,CSVADRGQRPLHF
TRBV25-1,.,TRBJ2-7,once,TGTGGGGGACAATTCCTCGAGCAGTACTTC,CGGQFLEQYF
TRBV3-1/TRBV3-2,.,TRBJ1-4,.,TGTGCCAGCAGCCAAGACAAGGGGTCCATTGGAAAACTGTTTTTT,CASSQDKGSIGKLFF
TRBV5-8,.,TRBJ1-2,.,TGTGCCAGCAGCTTAAACCAGAACTATGGCTACACCTTC,CASSLNQNYGYTF
TRBV19,.,TRBJ2-7,.,TGTGCCAGTAGAAAGGAGCCCACCTCCTACGAGCAGTACTTC,CASRKEPTSYEQYF
TRBV19,.,TRBJ2-2,.,TGTGCCAGTAGTATTCAATCCAACACCGGGGAGCTGTTTTTT,CASSIQSNTGELFF
TRBV7-9,TRBD1,TRBJ2-2,.,TGTGCCAGCAGCTCAAGGACAGGCACCGGGGAGCTGTTTTTT,CASSSRTGTGELFF
TRBV14,.,TRBJ2-1,.,TGTGCCAGCAGCCCCAACGGCCTGGCTGCGGAGCAGTTCTTC,CASSPNGLAAEQFF
TRBV27,TRBD2,TRBJ2-2,.,TGTGCCAGCACCTGGGGACTAGCGGGCGTCGGGGAGCTGTTTTTT,CASTWGLAGVGELFF
TRBV24-1,TRBD1,TRBJ2-3,.,TGTGCCACCAGTGCAACTCCGGGACAGGGGGCTTGGAGGACAGATACGCAGTATTTT,CATSATPGQGAWRTDTQYF
TRBV19,TRBD2,TRBJ2-3,.,TGTGCCAGTACTCGGACTAGCGGGAGGAGCACAGATACGCAGTATTTT,CASTRTSGRSTDTQYF
TRBV28,.,TRBJ1-1,few,TGTGCCAGCAGTTTGAATGGATTTATGAACACTGAAGCTTTCTTT,CASSLNGFMNTEAFF
TRBV6-6,.,TRBJ1-2,.,TGTGCCAGCAGTTACTCGGGGGAAGGCTACACCTTC,CASSYSGEGYTF
TRBV30,TRBD2,TRBJ2-1,.,TGTGCCTGGAGTGAATGGAGCGGGAGGTACAATGAGCAGTTCTTC,CAWSEWSGRYNEQFF
TRBV15,TRBD1,TRBJ2-5,.,TGTGCCACCAGCGGACAGGGGGAGACCCAGTACTTC,CATSGQGETQYF
TRBV7-2,TRBD2,TRBJ2-1,.,TGTGCCAGCAGCGACTCACTAGCGACTGAGCAGTTCTTC,CASSDSLATEQFF
TRBV6-1,TRBD1,TRBJ2-7,.,TGTGCCAGCAGTGAAATTAGGGGGCGGGAGCAGTACTTC,CASSEIRGREQYF
TRBV3-1/TRBV3-2,.,TRBJ2-7,.,TGTGCCAGCAGCCCTACGCGGACACTTTACGAGCAGTACTTC,CASSPTRTLYEQYF
TRBV5-5,TRBD2,TRBJ2-1,.,TGTGCCAGCAAGGAAGGAGCGGGAGCTTTCTACAATGAGCAGTTCTTC,CASKEGAGAFYNEQFF
TRBV19,TRBD1,TRBJ2-1,.,TGTGCCAGTAGTCGAGGACAGGGGGGCTCCTACAATGAGCAGTTCTTC,CASSRGQGGSYNEQFF
TRBV5-1,.,TRBJ1-4,.,TGCGCCAGCAGCTTGGGGTCAGATCTTGCAACTAATGAAAAACTGTTTTTT,CASSLGSDLATNEKLFF
TRBV10-3,.,TRBJ2-3,.,TGTGCCATCAGGGGTCCGGGGGAATCCACAGATACGCAGTATTTT,CAIRGPGESTDTQYF
TRBV5-4,TRBD1,TRBJ1-1,.,TGTGCCAGCAGCTTGGCCGCGGTAGGAGGGGGCAAGACTGAAGCTTTCTTT,CASSLAAVGGGKTEAFF
TRBV9,TRBD2,TRBJ2-3,.,TGTGCCAGCAAGCGACTAGCGGGATCAACAGATACGCAGTATTTT,CASKRLAGSTDTQYF
TRBV2,.,TRBJ2-7,.,TGTGCCAGCAGTGAAATGGACGCAGGCGAGCAGTACTTC,CASSEMDAGEQYF
TRBV28,.,TRBJ2-2,.,TGTGCCAGCATCACGTGGGGCACCGGGGAGCTGTTTTTT,CASITWGTGELFF
TRBV28,.,TRBJ1-2,.,TGTGCCAGCAGTTTTGGGGGATCCCGCGGGGATGGCTACACCTTC,CASSFGGSRGDGYTF
TRBV4-1,.,TRBJ1-4,.,TGCGCCAGCAGCCAAGTAGGCGGTGAAAAACTGTTTTTT,CASSQVGGEKLFF
TRBV4-2,.,TRBJ1-4,.,TGTGCCAGCAGCCCGAGTGGGACATTCGGCAGTAATGAAAAACTGTTTTTT,CASSPSGTFGSNEKLFF
TRBV29-1,TRBD1,TRBJ1-4,.,TGCAGCGGGGGGACAGGGCGAGAAAAACTGTTTTTT,CSGGTGREKLFF
TRBV28,.,TRBJ2-7,few,TGTGCCAGCAAACTCGACTACGAGCAGTACTTC,CASKLDYEQYF